The source of this TCR beta chain is a study of blood T cells in healthy people across ages. This clonotype was detected only a few times. The antigen remains undetermined. General study results and limits: A strong correlation between TCR beta diversity and naive T cell percentage was seen.

It was with a sample-barcoded 5' primer and a J-beta primer mix that a second PCR of about 6 to 11 cycles was run. TCRdb used MiXCR to reprocess the 5' RACE reads, holding one entry per CDR3 protein. The sample shows some 1.7 million distinct CDR3 sequences, roughly 27% of them seen only once. The CDR3 contains 14 residues. The V segment lost 4 bases and the J segment 5 bases; nucleotides outside the gene matches: 4. This chain joins TRBV12-3 or TRBV12-4 and TRBJ2-3, with 9 positions matching TRBD2. Input material: blood. This TCR was sampled from a woman aged 25 to 39 in good health. The CDR3 DNA sequence: TGTGCCAGCAGTTCCGCGGGGGGGGGAGATACGCAGTATTTT. Its translation: CASSSAGGGDTQYF.